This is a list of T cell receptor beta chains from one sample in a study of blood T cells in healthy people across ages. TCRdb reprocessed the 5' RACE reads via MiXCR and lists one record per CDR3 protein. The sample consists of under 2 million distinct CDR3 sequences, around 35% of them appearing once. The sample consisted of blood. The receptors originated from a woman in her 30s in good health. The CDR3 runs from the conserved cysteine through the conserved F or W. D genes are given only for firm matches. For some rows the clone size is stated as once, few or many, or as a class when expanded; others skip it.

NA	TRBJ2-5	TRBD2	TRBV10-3	TGTGCCTCGGGGACTACGGGCCAGGGATGGGAGACCCAGTACTTC	CASGTTGQGWETQYF
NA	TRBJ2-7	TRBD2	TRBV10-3	TGTGCCATCAGTGACTCGGGGGGTTCTATCTACGAGCAGTACTTC	CAISDSGGSIYEQYF
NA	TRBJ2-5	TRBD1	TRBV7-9	TGTGCCAGCAGCTCTATCTGGACAGGGGGCCATGAGACCCAGTACTTC	CASSSIWTGGHETQYF
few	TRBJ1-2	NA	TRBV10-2	TGCGCCAGCAGTGAGTCAGAGGGTCCAACTGGCTACACCTTC	CASSESEGPTGYTF
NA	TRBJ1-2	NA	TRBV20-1	TGCAGTGCTAGAGGCAGCCCTCAAGGACCGTATGGCTACACCTTC	CSARGSPQGPYGYTF
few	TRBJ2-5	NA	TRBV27	TGTGCCAGCAGTTCCACGTACCAAGAGACCCAGTACTTC	CASSSTYQETQYF
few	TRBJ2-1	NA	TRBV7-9	TGTGCCAGCAGCGAAAAATCGGTCTCCTACAATGAGCAGTTCTTC	CASSEKSVSYNEQFF
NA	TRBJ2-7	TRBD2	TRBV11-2	TGTGCCAGCAGGGGAGGGCTAGCGGGGGGTCGAAACGAGCAGTACTTC	CASRGGLAGGRNEQYF
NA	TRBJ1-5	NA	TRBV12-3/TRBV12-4	TGTGCCAGCAGTGACCTGGGGAAACAGCCCCAGCATTTT	CASSDLGKQPQHF
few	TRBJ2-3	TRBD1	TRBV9	TGTGCCAGCAGCGCAAGACAGGGACCAGATACGCAGTATTTT	CASSARQGPDTQYF
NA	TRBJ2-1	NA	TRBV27	TGTGCTCACCCCGGGGGGCTAGCGGAGTACAATGAGCAGTTCTTC	CAHPGGLAEYNEQFF
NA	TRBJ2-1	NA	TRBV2	TGTGCCAGCAGTGAGGAGGGTAGTAATGAGCAGTTCTTC	CASSEEGSNEQFF
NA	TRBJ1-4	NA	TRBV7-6	TGTGCCAGCAGTAAAGCCGTTAGCGAAAAACTGTTTTTT	CASSKAVSEKLFF
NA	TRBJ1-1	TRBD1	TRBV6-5	TGTGCCAGCAGTTACTTATCCCGGACAGGGGGGAACACTGAAGCTTTCTTT	CASSYLSRTGGNTEAFF
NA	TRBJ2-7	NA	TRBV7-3	TGTGCCAGCAGCCTCAACAGGGAGGGCACCTACGAGCAGTACTTC	CASSLNREGTYEQYF
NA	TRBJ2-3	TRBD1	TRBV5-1	TGCGCCAGCAGCACTCCGGGACAGGGGACTCGGGGTACGCAGTATTTT	CASSTPGQGTRGTQYF
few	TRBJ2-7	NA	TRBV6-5	TGTGCCAGCAGTTATCCGGGTTTGGACGAGCAGTACTTC	CASSYPGLDEQYF
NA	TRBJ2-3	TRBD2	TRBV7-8	TGTGCCAGCAGCCCTTCTAGCGGAGACTCAGATACGCAGTATTTT	CASSPSSGDSDTQYF
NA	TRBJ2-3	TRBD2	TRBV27	TGTGCCAGCAGTCCACGACTAGCGGTAAACACAGATACGCAGTATTTT	CASSPRLAVNTDTQYF
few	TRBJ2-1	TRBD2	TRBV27	TGTGCCAGCAGCCGCGCCCGACTAGCGGGATCGGGCTCCTACAATGAGCAGTTCTTC	CASSRARLAGSGSYNEQFF
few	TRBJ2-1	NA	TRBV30	TGTGCCTGGACAGGCCACAATGAGCAGTTCTTC	CAWTGHNEQFF
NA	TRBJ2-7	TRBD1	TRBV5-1	TGCGCCAGCAGCTACCAAGGGGGCGGGTACGAGCAGTACTTC	CASSYQGGGYEQYF
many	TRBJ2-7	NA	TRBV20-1	TGCAGTGCTAGAGATTTGGGTGGCACCTACGAGCAGTACTTC	CSARDLGGTYEQYF
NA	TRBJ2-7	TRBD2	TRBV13	TGTGCCAGCAGCTTAGGTCAGCGGGGGGCCGCCTACGCCTACGAGCAGTACTTC	CASSLGQRGAAYAYEQYF
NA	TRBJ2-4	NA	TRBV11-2	TGTGCCAGCAGCTTAGGGCAAGGAGCCAACGTAGCCAAAAACATTCAGTACTTC	CASSLGQGANVAKNIQYF
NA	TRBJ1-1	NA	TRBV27	TGTGCCAGCAGTTCGGAGTACACTGAAGCTTTCTTT	CASSSEYTEAFF
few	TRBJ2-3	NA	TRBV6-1	TGTGCCAGCAGCACTGGGAGGCGACTGGGTGGTACCACAGATACGCAGTATTTT	CASSTGRRLGGTTDTQYF
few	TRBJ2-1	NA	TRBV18	TGTGCCAGCTCACCAACCAGGGTCTCCTACAATGAGCAGTTCTTC	CASSPTRVSYNEQFF
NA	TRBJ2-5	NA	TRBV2	TGTGCCAGCAGGGCAGGGGTCTACCAAGAGACCCAGTACTTC	CASRAGVYQETQYF
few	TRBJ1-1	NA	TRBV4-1	TGCGCCAGCAGCCGTGGCAGGGTCGCCACTGAAGCTTTCTTT	CASSRGRVATEAFF
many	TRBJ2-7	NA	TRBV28	TGTGCCAGCAGTCCCCCTTCGGTTAGCGACTACGAGCAGTACTTC	CASSPPSVSDYEQYF
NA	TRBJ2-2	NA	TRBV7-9	TGTGCCAGCAGCCGGGTGGGGTACACCGGGGAGCTGTTTTTT	CASSRVGYTGELFF
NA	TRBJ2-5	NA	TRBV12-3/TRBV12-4	TGTGCCAGCAGTTTATGGGCAGGTAGCCAAGAGACCCAGTACTTC	CASSLWAGSQETQYF
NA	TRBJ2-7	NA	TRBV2	TGTGCCAGCAGTGCTAACCCCTACGAGCAGTACTTC	CASSANPYEQYF
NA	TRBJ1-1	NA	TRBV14	TGTGCCAGCAGCCCCCTAATCCAGGGTGAAGCTTTCTTT	CASSPLIQGEAFF
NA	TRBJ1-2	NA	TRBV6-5	TGTGCCAGCAGTTACTTGTCCGGAGCCTCGGGCTATGGCTACACCTTC	CASSYLSGASGYGYTF
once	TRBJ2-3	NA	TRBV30	TGTGCCTGGAGTTCTGGAAAAGGGGTAGATACGCAGTATTTT	CAWSSGKGVDTQYF
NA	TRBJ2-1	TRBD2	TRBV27	TGTGCCAGCAGTTCGGGGACTAGCGGGAGAACTGAGCAGTTCTTC	CASSSGTSGRTEQFF
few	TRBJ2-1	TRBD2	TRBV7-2	TGTGCCAGCAGCTTAGGTCTTCGGTCTAGCGGGGTGGTTGAGCAGTTCTTC	CASSLGLRSSGVVEQFF
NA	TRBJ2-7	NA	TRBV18	TGTGCCAGCTCACCACAGCAGTCCTACGAGCAGTACTTC	CASSPQQSYEQYF
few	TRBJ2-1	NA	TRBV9	TGTGCCAGCAGTGGGACTGGGGGGCATGAGCAGTTCTTC	CASSGTGGHEQFF